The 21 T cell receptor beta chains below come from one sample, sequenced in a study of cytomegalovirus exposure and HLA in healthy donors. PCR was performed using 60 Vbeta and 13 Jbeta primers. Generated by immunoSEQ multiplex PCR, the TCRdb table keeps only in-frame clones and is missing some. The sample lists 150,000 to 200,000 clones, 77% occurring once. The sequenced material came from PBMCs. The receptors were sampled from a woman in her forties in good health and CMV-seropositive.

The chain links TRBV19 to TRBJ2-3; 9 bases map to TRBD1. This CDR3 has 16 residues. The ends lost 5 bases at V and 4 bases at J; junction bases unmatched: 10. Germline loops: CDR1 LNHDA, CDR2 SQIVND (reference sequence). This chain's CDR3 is CASSSYPGQGADTQYF. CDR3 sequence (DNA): TGTGCCAGTAGTTCCTACCCGGGACAGGGCGCAGATACGCAGTATTTT.

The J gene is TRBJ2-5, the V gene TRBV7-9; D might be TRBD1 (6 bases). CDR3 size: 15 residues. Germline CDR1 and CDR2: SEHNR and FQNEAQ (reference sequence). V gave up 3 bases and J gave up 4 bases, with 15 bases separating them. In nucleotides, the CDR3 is TGTGCCAGCAGCTTCGGGACAACCTTTAGAGAGACCCAGTACTTC. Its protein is CASSFGTTFRETQYF.

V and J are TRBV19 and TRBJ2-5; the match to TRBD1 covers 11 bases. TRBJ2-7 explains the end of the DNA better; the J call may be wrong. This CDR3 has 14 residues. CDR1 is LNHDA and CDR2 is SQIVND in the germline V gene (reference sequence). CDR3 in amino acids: CASSMDRGRYEQYF. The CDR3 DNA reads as TGTGCCAGTAGTATGGACAGGGGGCGGTACGAGCAGTACTTC.

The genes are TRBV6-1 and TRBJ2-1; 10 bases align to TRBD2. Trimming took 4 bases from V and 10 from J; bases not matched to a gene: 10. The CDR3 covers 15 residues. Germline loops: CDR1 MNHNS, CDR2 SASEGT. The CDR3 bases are TGTGCCAGCAGTGCAGGGACTAGCGAGTCCCTGGAGCAGTTCTTC. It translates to CASSAGTSESLEQFF.

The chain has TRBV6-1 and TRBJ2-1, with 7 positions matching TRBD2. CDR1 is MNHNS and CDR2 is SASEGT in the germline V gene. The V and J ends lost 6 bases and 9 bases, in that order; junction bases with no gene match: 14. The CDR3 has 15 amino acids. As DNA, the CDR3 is TGTGCCAGCAGAAGAGCGGGAAGCTCTTCCAGTGAGCAGTTCTTC. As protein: CASRRAGSSSSEQFF.

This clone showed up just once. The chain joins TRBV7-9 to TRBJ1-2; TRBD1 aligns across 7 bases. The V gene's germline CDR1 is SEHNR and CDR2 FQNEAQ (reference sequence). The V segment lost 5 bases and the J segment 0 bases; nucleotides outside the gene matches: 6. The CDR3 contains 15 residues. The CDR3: CASSVRQGANYGYTF. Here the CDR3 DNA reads TGTGCCAGCAGCGTGCGACAGGGCGCTAACTATGGCTACACCTTC.

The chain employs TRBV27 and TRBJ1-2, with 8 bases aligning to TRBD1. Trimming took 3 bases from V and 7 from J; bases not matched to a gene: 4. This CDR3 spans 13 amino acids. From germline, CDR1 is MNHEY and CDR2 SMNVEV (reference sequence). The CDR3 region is CASSFGTGGGYTF. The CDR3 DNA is TGTGCCAGCAGTTTCGGTACAGGGGGTGGCTACACCTTC.

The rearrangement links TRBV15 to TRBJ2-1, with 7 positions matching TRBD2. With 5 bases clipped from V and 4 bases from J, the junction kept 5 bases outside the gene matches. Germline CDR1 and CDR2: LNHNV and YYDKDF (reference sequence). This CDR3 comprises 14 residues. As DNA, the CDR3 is TGTGCCACCAGCGTAAGCGGGAATTACAATGAGCAGTTCTTC. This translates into CATSVSGNYNEQFF.

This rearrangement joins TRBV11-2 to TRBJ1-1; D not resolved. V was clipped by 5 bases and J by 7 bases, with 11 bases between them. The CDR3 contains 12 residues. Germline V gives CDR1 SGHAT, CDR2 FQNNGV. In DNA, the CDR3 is TGTGCCAGCAGCCGCCGGGGAATTGAAGCTTTCTTT. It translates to CASSRRGIEAFF.

CDR3 region: CASSVGLAGGNEQFF. The CDR3 DNA follows: TGTGCCAGCAGCGTTGGACTAGCGGGCGGCAATGAGCAGTTCTTC. The chain recombines TRBV9 with TRBJ2-1, with TRBD2 identical over 11 bases. Losses at the gene ends were 2 bases for V and 6 bases for J; bases not matched to a gene: 4. The CDR3 length is 15 residues. Germline V gene lookup returns CDR1 SGDLS and CDR2 YYNGEE.

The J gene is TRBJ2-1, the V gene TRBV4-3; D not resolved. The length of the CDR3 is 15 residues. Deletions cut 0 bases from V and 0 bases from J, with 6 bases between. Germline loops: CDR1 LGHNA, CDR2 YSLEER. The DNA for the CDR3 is TGCGCCAGCAGCCAAGAGGGCAGCTCCTACAATGAGCAGTTCTTC. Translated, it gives CASSQEGSSYNEQFF.

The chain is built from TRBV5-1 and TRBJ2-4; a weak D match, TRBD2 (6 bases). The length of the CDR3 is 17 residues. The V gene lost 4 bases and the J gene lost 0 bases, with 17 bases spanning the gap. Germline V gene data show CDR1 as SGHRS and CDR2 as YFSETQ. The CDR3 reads CASSPPEAGQAKNIQYF. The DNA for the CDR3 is TGCGCCAGCAGCCCTCCGGAGGCGGGGCAAGCCAAAAACATTCAGTACTTC.

DNA for the CDR3: TGTGCCAGCAGTTACTCGTCACTAGCGGGAGGCGAGCAGTACTTC. Translating it yields CASSYSSLAGGEQYF. The chain has TRBV6-6 and TRBJ2-7; the match to TRBD2 covers 12 bases. V lost 0 bases, J lost 6 bases, and 3 bases stayed unmatched. The length of the CDR3 is 15 residues. Per the germline V gene, CDR1 is MNHNY and CDR2 is SVGAGI (reference sequence).

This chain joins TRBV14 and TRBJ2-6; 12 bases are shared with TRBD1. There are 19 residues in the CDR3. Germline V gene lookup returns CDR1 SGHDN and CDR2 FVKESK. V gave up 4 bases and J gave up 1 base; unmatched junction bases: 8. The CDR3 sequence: CASSPGTGGLESGANVLTF. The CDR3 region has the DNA TGTGCCAGCAGCCCCGGGACAGGGGGCTTAGAATCTGGGGCCAACGTCCTGACTTTC.

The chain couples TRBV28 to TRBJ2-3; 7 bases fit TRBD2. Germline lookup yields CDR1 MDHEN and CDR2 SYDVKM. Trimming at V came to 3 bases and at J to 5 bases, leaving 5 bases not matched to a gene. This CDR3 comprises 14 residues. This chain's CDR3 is CASSFGGEGDTQYF. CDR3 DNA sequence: TGTGCCAGCAGTTTTGGGGGGGAAGGAGATACGCAGTATTTT.

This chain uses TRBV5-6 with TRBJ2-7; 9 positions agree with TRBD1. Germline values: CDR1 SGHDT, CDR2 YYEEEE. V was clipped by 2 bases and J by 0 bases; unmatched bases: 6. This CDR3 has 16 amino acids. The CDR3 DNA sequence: TGTGCCAGCAGCTTACTGGACAGGGGTCCCTCCTACGAGCAGTACTTC. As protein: CASSLLDRGPSYEQYF.

CDR3 loop: CASSQDLLGLAVYNEQFF. The DNA for the CDR3 is TGCGCCAGCAGCCAAGATCTATTGGGACTAGCGGTCTACAATGAGCAGTTCTTC. This sequence joins TRBV4-3 and TRBJ2-1, with 11 bases aligning to TRBD2. The CDR3 contains 18 residues. Looked up from germline, CDR1 is LGHNA and CDR2 is YSLEER. Losses at the gene ends were 0 bases for V and 3 bases for J; bases not matched to a gene: 7.

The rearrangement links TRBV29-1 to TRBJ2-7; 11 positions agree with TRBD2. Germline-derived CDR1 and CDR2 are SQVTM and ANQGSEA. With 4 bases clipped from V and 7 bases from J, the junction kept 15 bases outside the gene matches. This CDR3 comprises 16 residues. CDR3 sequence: CSVGGAVAGGSREQYF. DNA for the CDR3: TGCAGCGTTGGAGGCGCGGTAGCGGGAGGGTCTAGGGAGCAGTACTTC.

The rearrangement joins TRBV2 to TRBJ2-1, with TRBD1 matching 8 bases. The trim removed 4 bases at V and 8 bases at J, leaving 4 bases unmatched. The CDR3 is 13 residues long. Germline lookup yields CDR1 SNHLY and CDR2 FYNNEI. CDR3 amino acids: CASSGTGIDEQFF. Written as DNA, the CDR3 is TGTGCCAGCAGTGGGACAGGGATCGATGAGCAGTTCTTC. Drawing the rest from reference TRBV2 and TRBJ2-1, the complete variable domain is EPEVTQTPSHQVTQMGQEVILRCVPISNHLYFYWYRQILGQKVEFLVSFYNNEISEKSEIFDDQFSVERPDGSNFTLKIRSTKLEDSAMYFCASSGTGIDEQFFGPGTRLTVL.

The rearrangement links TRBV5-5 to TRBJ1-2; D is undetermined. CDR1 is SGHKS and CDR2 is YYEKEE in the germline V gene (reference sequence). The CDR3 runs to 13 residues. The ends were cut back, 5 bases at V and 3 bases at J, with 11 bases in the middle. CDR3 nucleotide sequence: TGTGCCAGCAGGGAGGCAGAAGACTATGGCTACACCTTC. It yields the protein CASREAEDYGYTF.

The CDR3 here is CASSDIWSETQYF. The CDR3 DNA follows: TGTGCCAGCAGCGACATTTGGTCAGAGACCCAGTACTTC. The chain carries TRBV7-2 and TRBJ2-5; D unresolved. Trimming took 5 bases from V and 4 from J, leaving 11 bases between them. Germline V gives CDR1 SGHTA, CDR2 FQGNSA. CDR3 length: 13 residues. Variable domain in full (rest from reference TRBV7-2 and TRBJ2-5): GAGVSQSPSNKVTEKGKDVELRCDPISGHTALYWYRQSLGQGLEFLIYFQGNSAPDKSGLPSDRFSAERTGGSVSTLTIQRTQQEDSAVYLCASSDIWSETQYFGPGTRLLVL.